The 23 T cell receptor beta chains below were found in one sample sequenced in a study of cytomegalovirus exposure and HLA in healthy donors. Data came from immunoSEQ multiplex PCR; TCRdb stores just in-frame clones and leaves some out. The sample comprises 200,000 to 250,000 clones, around 90% of which are singletons, and roughly 3% rests with the top ten. Sequencing was carried out using PBMCs. These receptors were taken from a woman between 18 and 29 years old in good health and CMV-seronegative.

This clone was counted a single time. This chain uses TRBV28 with TRBJ1-1, with D perhaps TRBD1 (6 bases). CDR3 length: 15 residues. Germline CDR1 reads MDHEN; CDR2 reads SYDVKM. Trimming pared 5 bases from V and 3 bases from J, leaving 16 bases between. This chain's CDR3 is CASSPWTELHTEAFF. In nucleotides, the CDR3 is TGTGCCAGCAGTCCCTGGACAGAACTACACACTGAAGCTTTCTTT. The full variable domain, in which reference TRBV28 and TRBJ1-1 provide the parts outside the CDR3, is DVKVTQSSRYLVKRTGEKVFLECVQDMDHENMFWYRQDPGLGLRLIYFSYDVKMKEKGDIPEGYSVSREKKERFSLILESASTNQTSMYLCASSPWTELHTEAFFGQGTRLTVV.

The chain employs TRBV2 and TRBJ1-2; maybe TRBD1 (5 bases). The length of the CDR3 is 12 residues. The germline V gene encodes CDR1 SNHLY and CDR2 FYNNEI. Trimming removed 4 bases from V and 3 bases from J, with 6 bases in between. The CDR3 DNA reads TGTGCCAGCAGTGTGACAGACTATGGCTACACCTTC. Translated, it gives CASSVTDYGYTF.

The genes are TRBV2 and TRBJ1-5; a possible D gene is TRBD1 (5 bases). The length of the CDR3 is 15 residues. V gave up 4 bases and J gave up 0 bases, with 10 bases separating them. Germline V gene lookup returns CDR1 SNHLY and CDR2 FYNNEI. The CDR3 protein is CASSVWGDSNQPQHF. The CDR3 bases are TGTGCCAGCAGTGTTTGGGGGGATAGCAATCAGCCCCAGCATTTT.

The V and J genes are TRBV29-1 and TRBJ1-4; tentatively, D is TRBD1 (5 bases). V was trimmed by 7 bases and J by 0 bases, leaving 12 bases between them. This CDR3 has 14 amino acids. Germline values: CDR1 SQVTM, CDR2 ANQGSEA. CDR3 loop: CSASPGTTNEKLFF. The CDR3 DNA follows: TGCAGCGCCTCCCCAGGGACAACTAATGAAAAACTGTTTTTT.

CDR3: CASSMEASYEQYF. CDR3 bases: TGTGCCAGCAGCATGGAGGCCTCCTACGAGCAGTACTTC. The V gene is TRBV27, the J gene TRBJ2-7; perhaps TRBD2 as D (5 bases). The CDR3 is 13 residues long. Germline CDR1 reads MNHEY; CDR2 reads SMNVEV (reference sequence). With 6 bases removed from V and 0 bases from J, the gap between germline ends came to 9 bases.

This rearrangement joins TRBV20-1 to TRBJ2-7, with D maybe TRBD1 (6 bases). CDR1 is DFQATT, CDR2 SNEGSKA, per germline (reference sequence). The CDR3 totals 11 residues. Trimming stripped 4 bases from V and 2 bases from J, with 6 bases between. Here the CDR3 reads CSATGAYEQYF. CDR3 sequence (DNA): TGCAGTGCTACAGGGGCCTACGAGCAGTACTTC.

The rearrangement joins TRBV9 to TRBJ2-2, with a possible D match to TRBD1 (6 bases). Germline CDR1 reads SGDLS; CDR2 reads YYNGEE. Trimming left V 3 bases short and J 1 base short, with 10 bases between. This CDR3 has 15 amino acids. In nucleotides, the CDR3 is TGTGCCAGCAGCGAGACAGGAATGAACACCGGGGAGCTGTTTTTT. This encodes CASSETGMNTGELFF. The whole variable domain, remainder taken from reference TRBV9 and TRBJ2-2, is DSGVTQTPKHLITATGQRVTLRCSPRSGDLSVYWYQQSLDQGLQFLIQYYNGEERAKGNILERFSAQQFPDLHSELNLSSLELGDSALYFCASSETGMNTGELFFGEGSRLTVL.

Only one count was recorded for this clone. The chain recombines TRBV2 with TRBJ1-4; unclear D gene. Trimming removed 7 bases from V and 8 bases from J, with 8 bases in between. The CDR3 extends over 11 amino acids. Germline V gene sequence: CDR1 SNHLY, CDR2 FYNNEI. CDR3 in amino acids: CASTGYEKLFF. The CDR3 DNA reads TGTGCCAGCACGGGATACGAAAAACTGTTTTTT.

The chain carries TRBV27 and TRBJ2-5; no clear D. Per germline, CDR1 MNHEY and CDR2 SMNVEV (reference sequence). V was clipped by 4 bases and J by 5 bases, with 14 bases between them. The CDR3 runs to 14 residues. Here the CDR3 reads CASSSSDSWETQYF. For the CDR3, the DNA is TGTGCCAGCAGTTCGAGTGACTCTTGGGAGACCCAGTACTTC.

V gene TRBV4-2 combines with J gene TRBJ2-7; perhaps TRBD2 as D (5 bases). This CDR3 contains 13 residues. Germline V gene data show CDR1 as LGHNA and CDR2 as YNFKEQ. Trimming left V 1 base short and J 4 bases short, with 8 bases between. The CDR3, as DNA: TGTGCCAGCAGCCAAGGGGAGCAGTACGAGCAGTACTTC. As protein: CASSQGEQYEQYF.

This sequence joins TRBV7-2 and TRBJ2-1; TRBD2 is a possible D gene (7 bases). The V and J ends lost 5 bases and 0 bases respectively, with 20 bases between them. There are 18 residues in the CDR3. Germline values: CDR1 SGHTA, CDR2 FQGNSA. The CDR3 sequence: CASSRGGTGVISYNEQFF. In DNA, the CDR3 is TGTGCCAGCAGCAGGGGGGGGACGGGAGTCATCTCCTACAATGAGCAGTTCTTC.

This clone showed up just once. The chain uses TRBV27 and TRBJ2-3; D is perhaps TRBD2 (5 bases). This CDR3 spans 17 amino acids. The V gene lost 3 bases and the J gene lost 4 bases, with 20 bases spanning the gap. Germline-derived CDR1 and CDR2 are MNHEY and SMNVEV (reference sequence). The CDR3 DNA reads TGTGCCAGCAGTTTGAACGGGGATTTGCTGATATCAGATACGCAGTATTTT. Its protein product is CASSLNGDLLISDTQYF.

This chain uses TRBV28 with TRBJ2-7; D is ambiguous. The CDR3 is 11 residues long. V lost 4 bases and J lost 3, with 4 bases in between. Germline assignment: CDR1 MDHEN and CDR2 SYDVKM. The CDR3 sequence is CASSSYYEQYF. The CDR3 DNA follows: TGTGCCAGCAGTTCTTACTACGAGCAGTACTTC.

The genes are TRBV28 and TRBJ1-5; the D gene is possibly TRBD1 (6 bases). Germline CDR1 reads MDHEN; CDR2 reads SYDVKM. Trimming left V 6 bases short and J 5 bases short, with 17 bases between. This CDR3 has 15 residues. CDR3: CASSFPTTGYQPQHF. The CDR3 nucleotides read TGTGCCAGCAGCTTTCCGACGACAGGTTATCAGCCCCAGCATTTT.

This chain connects TRBV28 to TRBJ2-1; TRBD2 agrees at 9 bases. The CDR3 has 14 amino acids. The trim removed 5 bases at V and 6 bases at J, leaving 5 bases unmatched. Germline V gives CDR1 MDHEN, CDR2 SYDVKM. CDR3 DNA sequence: TGTGCCAGCAGTGCCGAACTAGCGGGCAATGAGCAGTTCTTC. Amino acid sequence: CASSAELAGNEQFF.

The V gene is TRBV11-2, the J gene TRBJ2-7, with 9 bases matching TRBD2. CDR1 is SGHAT, CDR2 FQNNGV, per germline. The CDR3 totals 16 residues. Trimming at V came to 5 bases and at J to 4 bases, leaving 12 bases not matched to a gene. The CDR3, as DNA: TGTGCCAGCAGCGTCTCCGGGACTAGCAGACTTTACGAGCAGTACTTC. Amino acid sequence: CASSVSGTSRLYEQYF.

The chain links TRBV11-2 to TRBJ1-2; 11 bases are shared with TRBD1. The trim removed 5 bases at V and 4 bases at J, leaving 9 bases unmatched. The CDR3 runs 16 residues. The V gene's germline CDR1 is SGHAT and CDR2 FQNNGV. The CDR3 DNA is TGTGCCAGCAGCCCAATTAGGGGACAGGGGGGCTATGGCTACACCTTC. Protein: CASSPIRGQGGYGYTF.

The rearrangement joins TRBV10-3 to TRBJ2-2; 7 nucleotides align to TRBD2. V trimming: 10 bases; J trimming: 5 bases; junction bases outside the gene matches: 10. This CDR3 has 14 residues. Germline values: CDR1 ENHRY, CDR2 SYGVKD. CDR3 loop: CATKSGVDTGELFF. In nucleotides, the CDR3 is TGTGCCACCAAAAGCGGGGTGGATACCGGGGAGCTGTTTTTT.

The chain has TRBV6-1 and TRBJ2-1; 13 bases fit TRBD2. The CDR3 covers 15 residues. Trimming cost V 7 bases and J 4 bases; bases outside gene matches: 4. The germline V gene encodes CDR1 MNHNS and CDR2 SASEGT. The CDR3 bases are TGTGCCAGCACCTGGACTAGCGGGAGTTACAATGAGCAGTTCTTC. It yields the protein CASTWTSGSYNEQFF.

The genes are TRBV25-1 and TRBJ1-5, with TRBD1 matching 7 bases. This CDR3 is 15 amino acids long. V shed 4 bases, J shed 4 bases, and the junction held 7 bases outside the gene matches. CDR1 MGHDK and CDR2 SYGVNS come from the germline V gene. CDR3: CASSASGTENQPQHF. In DNA form, the CDR3 reads TGTGCCAGCAGTGCCTCCGGGACAGAGAATCAGCCCCAGCATTTT.

This CDR3 is CASSYHGTGGGELFF. Written as DNA, the CDR3 is TGTGCCAGCAGTTACCACGGGACAGGGGGCGGGGAGCTGTTTTTT. This chain links TRBV28 with TRBJ2-2; TRBD1 aligns across 11 bases. CDR3 length: 15 residues. V lost 4 bases and J lost 7; bases outside the gene matches: 5. Germline-derived CDR1 and CDR2 are MDHEN and SYDVKM.

V is TRBV7-9 and J is TRBJ2-2, with 12 bases identical to TRBD2. V lost 5 bases to trimming and J lost 3 bases; unmatched junction nucleotides: 10. The CDR3 consists of 18 residues. The V gene's germline CDR1 is SEHNR and CDR2 FQNEAQ (reference sequence). This CDR3 is CASSTRRLAGADTGELFF. The DNA for the CDR3 is TGTGCCAGCAGCACCCGAAGACTAGCGGGAGCGGACACCGGGGAGCTGTTTTTT.

This clone was detected once. The chain is built from TRBV25-1 and TRBJ2-1, with D perhaps matching TRBD2 (6 bases). CDR1 and CDR2 (germline): MGHDK, SYGVNS. V dropped 2 bases and J dropped 3 bases, with 14 bases sitting between them. The CDR3 consists of 16 residues. CDR3 amino acids: CASSEPGGTGYNEQFF. DNA of the CDR3: TGTGCCAGCAGTGAACCGGGCGGGACCGGCTACAATGAGCAGTTCTTC.